This TCR beta chain originates from a study of shared T cell receptors in the human thymus. Sequenced by immunoSEQ multiplex PCR; TCRdb stores in-frame clones only, minus some. The table lists under 850,000 clones, roughly 88% of them singletons, with about 0.01% in the top ten. These sequences were also reported in another study, on human thymus T cells. That study reports: Thymic as well as blood repertoires seemed to favor certain V and J genes unevenly.

The sample comprised thymocytes. This clonotype originated in a boy under two years old with a congenital heart defect.

CDR3 nucleotide sequence: TGCAGTGCTAGCATTGCCGGGGAGCTGTTTTTT. It yields the protein CSASIAGELFF. This chain links TRBV20-1 with TRBJ2-2; D is unresolved. V shed 3 bases and J shed 6 bases, with 5 bases lying between them. Germline-derived CDR1 and CDR2 are DFQATT and SNEGSKA (reference sequence). The CDR3 is made up of 11 amino acids.